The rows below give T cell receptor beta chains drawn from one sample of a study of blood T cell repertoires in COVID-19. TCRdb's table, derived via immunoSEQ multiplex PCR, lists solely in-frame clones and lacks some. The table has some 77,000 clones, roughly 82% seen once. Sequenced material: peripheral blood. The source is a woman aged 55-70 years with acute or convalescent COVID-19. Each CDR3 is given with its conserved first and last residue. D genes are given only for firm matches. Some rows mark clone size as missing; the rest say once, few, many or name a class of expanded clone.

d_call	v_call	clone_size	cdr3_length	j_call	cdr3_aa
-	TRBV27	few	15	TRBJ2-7	CASRSGGAQAREQYF
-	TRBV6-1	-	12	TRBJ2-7	CASSEDFYEQYF
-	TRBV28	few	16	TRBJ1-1	CASSLVGRGLNTEAFF
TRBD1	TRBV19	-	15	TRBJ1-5	CASRKDRAGNQPQHF
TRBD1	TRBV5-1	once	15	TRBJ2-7	CASSLEGQGLYEQYF
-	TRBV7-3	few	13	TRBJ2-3	CASSLVQTDTQYF
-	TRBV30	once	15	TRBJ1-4	CAWSAQGQMDEKLFF
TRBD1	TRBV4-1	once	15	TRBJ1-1	CASSQGPTGAPEAFF
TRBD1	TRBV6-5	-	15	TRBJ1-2	CASSYRGQGVYGYTF
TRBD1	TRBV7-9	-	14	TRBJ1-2	CASSSRDSDYGYTF
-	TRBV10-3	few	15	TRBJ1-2	CAISENPVGVYGYTF
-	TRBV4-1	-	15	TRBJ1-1	CASSQGRQLSGGAFF
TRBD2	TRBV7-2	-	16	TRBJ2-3	CASSQGGPRVGDTQYF
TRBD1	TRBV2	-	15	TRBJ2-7	CASSEALGQDYEQYF
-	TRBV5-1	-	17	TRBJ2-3	CASSLNKLDWATDTQYF
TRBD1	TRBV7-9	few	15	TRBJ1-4	CASSLRQGGNEKLFF
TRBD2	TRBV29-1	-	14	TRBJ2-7	CSVTRIAGSYEQYF
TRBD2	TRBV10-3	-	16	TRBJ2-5	CAIASHRGGKQETQYF
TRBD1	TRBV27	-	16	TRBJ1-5	CASSPTGVGGNQPQHF
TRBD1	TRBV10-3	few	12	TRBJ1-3	CAILQGEDTIYF
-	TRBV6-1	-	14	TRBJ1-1	CASSEAPTRGEAFF
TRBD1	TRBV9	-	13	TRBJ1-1	CASSVTGGTEAFF
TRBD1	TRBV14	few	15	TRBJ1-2	CASSQVGQRNYGYTF
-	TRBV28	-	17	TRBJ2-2	CASSSPRGARGTGELFF
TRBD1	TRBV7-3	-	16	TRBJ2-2	CASSGNRGPATGELFF
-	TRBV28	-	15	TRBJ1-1	CASSPPTVVVAEAFF